The rows below give T cell receptor beta chains drawn from one sample of a study of CD8 T cells in Susac syndrome. TCRdb fed the immunoSEQ multiplex PCR reads into MiXCR, producing one record per CDR3 protein. The sample has approximately 46,000 distinct CDR3 sequences, around 93% seen once. Sequencing was performed on CD8+ T cells from PBMCs. The source is a human donor in good health. CDR3s leave out the opening cysteine and the closing phenylalanine or tryptophan. The D gene is left open where the match is weak.

v_gene,len,d_gene,j_gene,CDR3aa
TRBV28,13,TRBD2,TRBJ2-7,ASADPGLGLYEQY
TRBV13,14,.,TRBJ1-1,ASSSSSPGRIMRAF
TRBV19,16,TRBD1,TRBJ1-5,ASSIGGQGYGGNQPQH
TRBV29-1,19,TRBD2,TRBJ2-1,SVEGLAGGPGHHSSYNEQF
TRBV30,11,.,TRBJ1-1,AWGESRDGMAF
TRBV6-1,14,.,TRBJ1-5,ASSEFERDMGQPQH
TRBV5-6,12,.,TRBJ2-7,ASSLGREAYEQY
TRBV29-1,11,TRBD1,TRBJ2-7,SIRTGDSYEQY
TRBV19,12,.,TRBJ2-1,ASSMSGGYNEQF
TRBV19,10,.,TRBJ2-2,ASSPSSGELF
TRBV30,14,TRBD2,TRBJ2-7,ALYEVGLAGTYEQY
TRBV7-9,14,.,TRBJ2-7,ASSPKSAGAPTQQY
TRBV27,15,TRBD2,TRBJ2-1,ASSSGGLLAGGPEQF
TRBV7-6,13,.,TRBJ1-1,ASSLGGAGNTEAF
TRBV7-9,14,TRBD1,TRBJ2-7,ASSPGTGTIRDEQY
TRBV9,14,TRBD1,TRBJ2-1,ASSVRRDRGYNEQF
TRBV29-1,12,TRBD2,TRBJ2-7,SGLEAGGSYEQY
TRBV5-6,10,.,TRBJ1-1,ASGDRNTEAF
TRBV7-9,12,.,TRBJ1-1,ASSLMGPNTEAF
TRBV5-1,16,TRBD2,TRBJ2-5,ASSSPPGLAGTQETQY
TRBV10-1,14,.,TRBJ2-3,ASSGGTVGLTDTQY
TRBV9,13,.,TRBJ2-7,ASSASRDTPLEQY
TRBV21-1,15,.,TRBJ2-1,ASSKDGRAMSYNEQF
TRBV5-1,12,TRBD2,TRBJ2-1,ASRREGVYNEQF
TRBV7-9,10,.,TRBJ2-7,ASSETDYEQY
TRBV3-1,13,.,TRBJ2-7,ASSQDRAATYEQY
TRBV3-1,12,.,TRBJ2-3,ASSLAGYTDTQY
TRBV27,12,TRBD2,TRBJ2-7,ASSLAGGPLEQY
TRBV7-7,13,TRBD2,TRBJ2-5,ASSPLSTSKETQY
TRBV18,10,TRBD1,TRBJ2-7,ASSLTGGEQY
TRBV29-1,16,TRBD2,TRBJ2-1,SVVGLAGVVSRYNEQF
TRBV4-2,14,.,TRBJ2-2,ASSQVGLEGAGELF
TRBV6-2/TRBV6-3,12,.,TRBJ1-5,ATSTRLHNQPQH
TRBV9,12,.,TRBJ2-1,ASSVVGGGNEQF